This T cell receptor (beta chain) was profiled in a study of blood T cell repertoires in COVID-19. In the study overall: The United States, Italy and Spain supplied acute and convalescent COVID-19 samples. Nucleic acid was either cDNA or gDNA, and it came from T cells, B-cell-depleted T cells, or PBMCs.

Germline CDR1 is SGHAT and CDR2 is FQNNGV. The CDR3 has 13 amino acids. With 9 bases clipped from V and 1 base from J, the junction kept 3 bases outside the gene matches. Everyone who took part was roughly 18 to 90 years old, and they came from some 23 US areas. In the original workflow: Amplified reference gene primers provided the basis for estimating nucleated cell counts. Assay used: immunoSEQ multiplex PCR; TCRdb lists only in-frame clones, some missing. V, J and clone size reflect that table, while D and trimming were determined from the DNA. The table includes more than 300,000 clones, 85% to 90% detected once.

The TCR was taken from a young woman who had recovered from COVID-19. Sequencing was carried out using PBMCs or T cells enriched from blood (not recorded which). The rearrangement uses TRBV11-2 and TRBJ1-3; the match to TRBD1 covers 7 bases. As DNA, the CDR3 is TGTGCCAGTCAGACAGGGTCTGGAAACACCATATATTTT. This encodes CASQTGSGNTIYF.